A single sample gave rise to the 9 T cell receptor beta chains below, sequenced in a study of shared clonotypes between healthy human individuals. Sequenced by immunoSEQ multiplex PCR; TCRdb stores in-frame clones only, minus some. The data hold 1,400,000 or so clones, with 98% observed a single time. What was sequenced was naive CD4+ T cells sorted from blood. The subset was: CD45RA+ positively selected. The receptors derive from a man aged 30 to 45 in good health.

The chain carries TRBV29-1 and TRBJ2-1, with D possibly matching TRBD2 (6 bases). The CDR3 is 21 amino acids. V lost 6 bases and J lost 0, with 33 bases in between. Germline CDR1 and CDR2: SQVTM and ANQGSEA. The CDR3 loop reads CSVEGRTPGPSAGSSYNEQFF. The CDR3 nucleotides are TGCAGCGTAGAGGGTCGTACCCCGGGACCCAGTGCCGGGAGCTCCTACAATGAGCAGTTCTTC.

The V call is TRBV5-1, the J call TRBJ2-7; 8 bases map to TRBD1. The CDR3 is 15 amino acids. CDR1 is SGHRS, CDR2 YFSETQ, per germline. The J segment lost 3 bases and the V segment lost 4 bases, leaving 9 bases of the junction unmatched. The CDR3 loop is CASSPRTGTIYEQYF. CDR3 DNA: TGCGCCAGCAGCCCGAGGACAGGGACAATCTACGAGCAGTACTTC.

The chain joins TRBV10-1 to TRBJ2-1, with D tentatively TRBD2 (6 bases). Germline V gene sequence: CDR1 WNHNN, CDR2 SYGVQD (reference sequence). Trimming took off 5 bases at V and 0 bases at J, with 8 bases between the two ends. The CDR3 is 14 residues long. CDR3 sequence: CASSRDFSYNEQFF. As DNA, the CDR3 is TGCGCCAGCAGTAGGGACTTCTCCTACAATGAGCAGTTCTTC.

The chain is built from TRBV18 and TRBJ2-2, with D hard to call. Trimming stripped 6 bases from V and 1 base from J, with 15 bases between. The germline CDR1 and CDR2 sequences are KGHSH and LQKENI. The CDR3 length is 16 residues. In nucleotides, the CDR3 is TGTGCCAGCTCGCAAGACTTGCATGGGAACACCGGGGAGCTGTTTTTT. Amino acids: CASSQDLHGNTGELFF.

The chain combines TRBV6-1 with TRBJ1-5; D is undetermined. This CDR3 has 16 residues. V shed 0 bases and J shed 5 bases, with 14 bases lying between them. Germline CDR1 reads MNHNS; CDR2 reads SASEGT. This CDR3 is CASSEAFGTDYQPQHF. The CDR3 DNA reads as TGTGCCAGCAGTGAAGCGTTTGGTACAGATTATCAGCCCCAGCATTTT.

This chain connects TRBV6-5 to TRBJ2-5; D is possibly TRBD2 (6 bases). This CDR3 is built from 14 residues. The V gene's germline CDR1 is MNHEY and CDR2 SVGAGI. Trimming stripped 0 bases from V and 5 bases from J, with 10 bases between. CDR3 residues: CASSYSWSGETQYF. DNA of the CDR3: TGTGCCAGCAGTTACTCGTGGAGCGGGGAGACCCAGTACTTC.

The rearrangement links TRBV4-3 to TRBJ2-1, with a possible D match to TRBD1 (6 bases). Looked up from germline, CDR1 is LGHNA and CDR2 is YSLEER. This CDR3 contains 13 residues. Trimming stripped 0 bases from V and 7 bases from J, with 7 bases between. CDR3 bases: TGCGCCAGCAGCCAAGAAGGGGGAAATGAGCAGTTCTTC. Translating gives CASSQEGGNEQFF.

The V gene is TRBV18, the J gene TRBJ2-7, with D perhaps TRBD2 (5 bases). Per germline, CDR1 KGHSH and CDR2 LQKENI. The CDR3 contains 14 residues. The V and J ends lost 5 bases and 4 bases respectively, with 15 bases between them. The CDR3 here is CASSEQRREYEQYF. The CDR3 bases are TGTGCCAGCTCAGAGCAGCGGCGAGAATACGAGCAGTACTTC.

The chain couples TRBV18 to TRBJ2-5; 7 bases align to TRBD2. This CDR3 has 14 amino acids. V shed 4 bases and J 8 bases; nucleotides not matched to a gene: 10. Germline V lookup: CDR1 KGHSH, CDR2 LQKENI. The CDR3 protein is CASSLSFRGDTQYF. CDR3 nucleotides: TGTGCCAGCTCACTCTCCTTTCGGGGGGATACCCAGTACTTC.